This T cell receptor beta chain was identified during a study of cytomegalovirus exposure and HLA in healthy donors. The V end was cut by 6 bases, the J end by 3 bases, with 15 bases between. This CDR3 contains 14 residues. The germline gives CDR1 SNHLY, CDR2 FYNNEI. The study ran its PCR with 60 Vbeta and 13 Jbeta primers. Under the authors' procedure: The authors later counted 70 million to 85 million unique TCR beta chains, 8.5 million to 13 million of them shared. Generated by immunoSEQ multiplex PCR, the TCRdb table keeps only in-frame clones and is missing some. Clone size and V and J calls were adopted from that table, with D and trimming inferred from the DNA. Here the sample spans about 110,000 clones, around 87% being singletons. Regarding the study as a whole: Within the data, a cluster of highly shared sequence variants was likely a sequencing artifact.

Concerning this clone: Its antigen is not identified.

Likely unrecorded immune exposures existed in these nominally healthy donors. The chain joins TRBV2 to TRBJ2-7, with a possible D match to TRBD1 (5 bases). The sequenced sample was PBMCs. The source of this sequence is a man in his forties or fifties in good health and CMV-seronegative. The CDR3 DNA reads TGTGCCAGCAGGGCTCCGACAGCGCTCTACGAGCAGTACTTC. Amino acids: CASRAPTALYEQYF.